This T cell receptor (beta chain) was identified during a study of CD4 and CD8 cells across lung adenocarcinoma regions. MiXCR was run by TCRdb on the PCR reads, yielding one entry per CDR3 protein. Here the sample spans 10,000 to 15,000 distinct CDR3 sequences, about 50% being singletons. This clonotype was found once. One end of the junction does not line up with germline, which may come from a read error. Germline V gene lookup returns CDR1 MNHEY and CDR2 SMNVEV (reference sequence). The CDR3 spans 14 residues. The patients had localized lung adenocarcinoma, a non-small cell subtype. This TCR was sampled from a male donor with lung adenocarcinoma. The CD4 and CD8 labels of this study may be unreliable. Sequenced sample: CD8+ T cells from the margin of a lung tumor. The chain carries TRBV27 and TRBJ2-5; either TRBD1 or TRBD2 may fit D (5 bases each). CDR3 in amino acids: CASSGGRGQETQYF. CDR3 nucleotide sequence: TGTGCGAGCAGTGGGGGACGGGGCCAAGAGACGCAGTACTTT.